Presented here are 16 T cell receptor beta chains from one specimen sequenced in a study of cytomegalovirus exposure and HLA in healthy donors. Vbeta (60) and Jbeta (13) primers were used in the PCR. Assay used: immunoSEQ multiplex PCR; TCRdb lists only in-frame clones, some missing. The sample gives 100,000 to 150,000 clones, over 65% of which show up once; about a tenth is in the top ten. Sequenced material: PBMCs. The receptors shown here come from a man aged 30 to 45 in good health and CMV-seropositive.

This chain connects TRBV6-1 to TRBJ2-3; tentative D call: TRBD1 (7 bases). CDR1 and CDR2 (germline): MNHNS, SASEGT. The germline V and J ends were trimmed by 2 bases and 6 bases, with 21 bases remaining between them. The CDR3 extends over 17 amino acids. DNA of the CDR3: TGTGCCAGCAGTGAAACCAGGGGGGCCCCCCTCCGGGATACGCAGTATTTT. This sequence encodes CASSETRGAPLRDTQYF.

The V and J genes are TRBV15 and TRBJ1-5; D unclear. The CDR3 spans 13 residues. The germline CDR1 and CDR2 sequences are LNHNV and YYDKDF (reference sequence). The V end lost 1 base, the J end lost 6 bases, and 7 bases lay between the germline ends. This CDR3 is CATSRGRGQPQHF. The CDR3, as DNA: TGTGCCACCAGCAGAGGGCGAGGTCAGCCCCAGCATTTT.

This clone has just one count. The CDR3, as DNA: TGCGCCAGCAGCCAAGAGTACAGGTGGGATTCACCCCTCCACTTT. Translating it yields CASSQEYRWDSPLHF. This sequence joins TRBV4-3 and TRBJ1-6; the D gene is possibly TRBD1 (5 bases). Germline CDR1 LGHNA, CDR2 YSLEER. This CDR3 contains 15 residues. Trimming removed 0 bases at V and 8 bases at J, with 11 bases between.

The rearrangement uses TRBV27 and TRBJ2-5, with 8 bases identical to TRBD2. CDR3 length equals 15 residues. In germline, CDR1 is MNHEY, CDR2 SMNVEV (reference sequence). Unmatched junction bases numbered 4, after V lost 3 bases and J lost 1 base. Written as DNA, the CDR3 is TGTGCCAGCAGTTTCCTAACTAGCGGCCAAGAGACCCAGTACTTC. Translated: CASSFLTSGQETQYF.

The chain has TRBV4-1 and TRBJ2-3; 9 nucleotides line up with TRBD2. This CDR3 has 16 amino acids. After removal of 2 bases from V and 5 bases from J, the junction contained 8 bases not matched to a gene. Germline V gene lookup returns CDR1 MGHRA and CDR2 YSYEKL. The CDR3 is CASSQPIAGAKDTQYF. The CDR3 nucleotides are TGCGCCAGCAGCCAACCCATAGCGGGAGCGAAAGATACGCAGTATTTT.

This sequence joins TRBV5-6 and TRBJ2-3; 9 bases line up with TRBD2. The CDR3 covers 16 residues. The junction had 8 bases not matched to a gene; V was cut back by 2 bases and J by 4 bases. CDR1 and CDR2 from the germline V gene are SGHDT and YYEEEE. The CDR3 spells CASSLRASGNPDTQYF. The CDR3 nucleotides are TGTGCCAGCAGCTTAAGGGCTAGCGGGAATCCAGATACGCAGTATTTT.

DNA for the CDR3: TGTGCCAGCAGCTTAGGACAGGGAAGACATCAGCCCCAGCATTTT. Its translation: CASSLGQGRHQPQHF. The J gene is TRBJ1-5, the V gene TRBV7-6; 7 nucleotides agree with TRBD1. The CDR3 totals 15 residues. The trim removed 1 base at V and 5 bases at J, leaving 5 bases unmatched. Germline V gene sequence: CDR1 SGHVS, CDR2 FNYEAQ. Variable domain in full (rest from reference TRBV7-6 and TRBJ1-5): GAGVSQSPRYKVTKRGQDVALRCDPISGHVSLYWYRQALGQGPEFLTYFNYEAQQDKSGLPNDRFSAERPEGSISTLTIQRTEQRDSAMYRCASSLGQGRHQPQHFGDGTRLSIL.

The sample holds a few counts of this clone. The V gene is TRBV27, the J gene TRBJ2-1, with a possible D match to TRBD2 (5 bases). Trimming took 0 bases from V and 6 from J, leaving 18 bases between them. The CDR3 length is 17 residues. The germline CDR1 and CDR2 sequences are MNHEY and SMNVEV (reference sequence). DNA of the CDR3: TGTGCCAGCAGTTTATCCCCACTAGATGATTACCCCAATGAGCAGTTCTTC. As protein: CASSLSPLDDYPNEQFF.

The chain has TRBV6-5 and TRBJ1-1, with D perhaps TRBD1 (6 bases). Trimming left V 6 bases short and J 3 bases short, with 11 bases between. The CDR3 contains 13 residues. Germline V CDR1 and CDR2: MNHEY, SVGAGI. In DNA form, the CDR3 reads TGTGCCAGCAGGGTGGACAGACACACTGAAGCTTTCTTT. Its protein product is CASRVDRHTEAFF.

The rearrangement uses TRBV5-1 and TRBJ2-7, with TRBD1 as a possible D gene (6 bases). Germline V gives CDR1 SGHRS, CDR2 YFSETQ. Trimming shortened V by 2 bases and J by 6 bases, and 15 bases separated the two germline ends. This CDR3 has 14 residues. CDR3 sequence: CASSFRQASLEQYF. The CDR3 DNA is TGCGCCAGCAGCTTTCGACAGGCCAGCCTCGAGCAGTACTTC.

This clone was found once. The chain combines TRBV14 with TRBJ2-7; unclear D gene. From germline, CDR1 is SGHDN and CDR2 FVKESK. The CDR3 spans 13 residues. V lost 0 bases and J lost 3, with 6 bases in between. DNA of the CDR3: TGTGCCAGCAGCCAAGATATTCGCTACGAGCAGTACTTC. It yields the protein CASSQDIRYEQYF.

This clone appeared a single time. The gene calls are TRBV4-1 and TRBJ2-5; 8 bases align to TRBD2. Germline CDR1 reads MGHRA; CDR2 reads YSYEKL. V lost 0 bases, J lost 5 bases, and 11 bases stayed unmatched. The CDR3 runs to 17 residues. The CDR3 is CASSQDRTSGFEETQYF. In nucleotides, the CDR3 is TGCGCCAGCAGCCAAGATCGAACTAGCGGCTTTGAGGAGACCCAGTACTTC.

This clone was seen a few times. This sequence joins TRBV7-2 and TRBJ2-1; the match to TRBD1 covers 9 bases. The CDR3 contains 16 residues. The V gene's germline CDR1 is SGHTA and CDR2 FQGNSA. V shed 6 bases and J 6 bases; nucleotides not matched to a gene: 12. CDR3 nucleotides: TGTGCCAGCAGGGGAGAGGGGGACAGGGCAGCCAATGAGCAGTTCTTC. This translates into CASRGEGDRAANEQFF.

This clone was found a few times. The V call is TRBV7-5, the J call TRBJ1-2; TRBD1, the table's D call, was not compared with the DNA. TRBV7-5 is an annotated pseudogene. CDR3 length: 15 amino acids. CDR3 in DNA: TGTGTCAGAAGCTCACGGCCGGACACGGAGCATGGCTACACCTTC. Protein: CVRSSRPDTEHGYTF.

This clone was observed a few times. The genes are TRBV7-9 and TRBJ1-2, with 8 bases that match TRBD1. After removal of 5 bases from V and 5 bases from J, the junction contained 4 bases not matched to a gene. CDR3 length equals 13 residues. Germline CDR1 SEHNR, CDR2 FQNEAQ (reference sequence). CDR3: CASSHGTGYGYTF. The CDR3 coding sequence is TGTGCCAGCAGCCACGGGACAGGATATGGCTACACCTTC.

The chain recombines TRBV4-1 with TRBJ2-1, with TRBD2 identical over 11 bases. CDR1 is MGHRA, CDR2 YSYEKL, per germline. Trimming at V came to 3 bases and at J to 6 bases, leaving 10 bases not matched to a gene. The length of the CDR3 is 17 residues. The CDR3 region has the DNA TGCGCCAGCAGCCAGCGTTTACTAGCGGGAGTTGGCAATGAGCAGTTCTTC. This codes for CASSQRLLAGVGNEQFF.